Each of the 21 T cell receptor beta chains below was sequenced from the same sample in a study of blood T cell repertoires in COVID-19. Libraries were prepared by immunoSEQ multiplex PCR; TCRdb keeps only in-frame clonotypes and omits some of them. Altogether some 370,000 clones are present, around 90% being singletons, with the ten largest covering roughly 6.8%. Sequenced input: peripheral blood. The receptors shown here come from a man in his late teens or twenties with active or convalescent COVID-19.

This chain links TRBV14 with TRBJ2-2; 7 bases map to TRBD2. Germline loops: CDR1 SGHDN, CDR2 FVKESK. This CDR3 contains 16 residues. Losses at the gene ends were 6 bases for V and 5 bases for J; bases not matched to a gene: 12. The DNA of the CDR3 is TGTGCCAGCAGAGGGGCTAGCGGAGCAGGAACCGGGGAGCTGTTTTTT. Residues: CASRGASGAGTGELFF.

In its sample, this clone was seen once. The rearrangement joins TRBV7-8 to TRBJ1-1; D uncertain. The CDR3 has 14 residues. Germline-derived CDR1 and CDR2 are SGHVS and FQNEAQ. Trimming removed 1 base from V and 2 bases from J, with 8 bases in between. The CDR3 loop reads CASSLVASNTEAFF. The CDR3 DNA reads as TGTGCCAGCAGCTTAGTAGCCAGTAACACTGAAGCTTTCTTT.

The chain employs TRBV28 and TRBJ1-2; D is unresolved. CDR3 length: 13 amino acids. Trimming took off 3 bases at V and 4 bases at J, with 9 bases between the two ends. CDR1 and CDR2 (germline): MDHEN, SYDVKM. CDR3 region: CASSFGTVYGYTF. The CDR3 DNA sequence: TGTGCCAGCAGTTTTGGTACAGTCTATGGCTACACCTTC.

This rearrangement joins TRBV6-5 to TRBJ1-4; the match to TRBD1 covers 7 bases. In germline, CDR1 is MNHEY, CDR2 SVGAGI. The CDR3 is made up of 13 amino acids. V lost 8 bases to trimming and J lost 6 bases; unmatched junction nucleotides: 6. The CDR3 sequence is CASSEQGDEKLFF. The CDR3 coding sequence is TGTGCCAGCTCGGAGCAGGGGGATGAAAAACTGTTTTTT.

J is TRBJ2-5 and V is TRBV14; weak D call: TRBD1 (6 bases). Germline V gene lookup returns CDR1 SGHDN and CDR2 FVKESK. This CDR3 has 18 residues. V was trimmed by 3 bases and J by 0 bases, leaving 20 bases between them. The CDR3 sequence is CASSQTSITGTNQETQYF. The CDR3 nucleotides are TGTGCCAGCAGCCAGACATCGATTACCGGGACAAACCAAGAGACCCAGTACTTC.

The chain employs TRBV19 and TRBJ2-7; possible D gene TRBD2, 6 bases. CDR3 length equals 13 residues. Germline values: CDR1 LNHDA, CDR2 SQIVND (reference sequence). Trimming took 6 bases from V and 4 from J, leaving 13 bases between them. CDR3: CASSQGLQYEQYF. The CDR3 nucleotides read TGTGCCAGTAGCCAGGGACTCCAATACGAGCAGTACTTC. The entire variable domain, with the rest obtained from reference TRBV19 and TRBJ2-7, is as follows: DGGITQSPKYLFRKEGQNVTLSCEQNLNHDAMYWYRQDPGQGLRLIYYSQIVNDFQKGDIAEGYSVSREKKESFPLTVTSAQKNPTAFYLCASSQGLQYEQYFGPGTRLTVT.

The V gene is TRBV28, the J gene TRBJ1-2; TRBD1 is a possible D gene (5 bases). Deletions cut 2 bases from V and 4 bases from J, with 17 bases between. CDR1 is MDHEN, CDR2 SYDVKM, per germline. The CDR3 extends over 16 amino acids. The DNA for the CDR3 is TGTGCCAGCAGTTTAGGTGACAGACTTTCCGGCTATGGCTACACCTTC. Residues: CASSLGDRLSGYGYTF.

The rearrangement uses TRBV18 and TRBJ2-1, with D possibly being TRBD2 (6 bases). The CDR3 loop spans 14 amino acids. The germline V gene encodes CDR1 KGHSH and CDR2 LQKENI. Trimming shortened V by 4 bases and J by 5 bases, and 12 bases separated the two germline ends. The CDR3 here is CASSHAGSDNEQFF. The CDR3 bases are TGTGCCAGCTCACATGCGGGGTCTGACAATGAGCAGTTCTTC.

The rearrangement joins TRBV5-6 to TRBJ2-2; no reliable D call. The CDR3 contains 15 residues. V lost 1 base and J lost 9, with 16 bases in between. The V gene's germline CDR1 is SGHDT and CDR2 YYEEEE. The DNA of the CDR3 is TGTGCCAGCAGCTTGTCGGCGCTGCGAGGCCGGGAGCTGTTTTTT. Its translation: CASSLSALRGRELFF. Full variable domain (outside the CDR3, taken from reference TRBV5-6 and TRBJ2-2): DAGVTQSPTHLIKTRGQQVTLRCSPKSGHDTVSWYQQALGQGPQFIFQYYEEEERQRGNFPDRFSGHQFPNYSSELNVNALLLGDSALYLCASSLSALRGRELFFGEGSRLTVL.

The J gene is TRBJ2-2, the V gene TRBV5-1; TRBD1 matches 7 bases. The germline CDR1 and CDR2 sequences are SGHRS and YFSETQ. The CDR3 runs to 17 residues. V lost 4 bases, J lost 1 base, and 10 bases stayed unmatched. CDR3 amino acids: CASSPGQADLNTGELFF. In DNA form, the CDR3 reads TGCGCCAGCAGCCCCGGACAGGCCGACCTGAACACCGGGGAGCTGTTTTTT.

This clone appeared once. J is TRBJ2-1 and V is TRBV15, with 9 bases fitting TRBD2. Germline V gene lookup returns CDR1 LNHNV and CDR2 YYDKDF (reference sequence). The CDR3 has 17 amino acids. V was clipped by 0 bases and J by 0 bases; unmatched bases: 3. CDR3 in amino acids: CATSRDPTSGSYNEQFF. The CDR3 DNA reads TGTGCCACCAGCAGAGACCCGACTAGCGGCTCCTACAATGAGCAGTTCTTC.

This chain links TRBV6-1 with TRBJ1-1; D unclear. Germline V lookup: CDR1 MNHNS, CDR2 SASEGT. The V end was cut by 3 bases, the J end by 1 base, with 9 bases between. The CDR3 consists of 14 residues. CDR3 nucleotides: TGTGCCAGCAGTGAGGCGGGGTCGAACACTGAAGCTTTCTTT. Translating it yields CASSEAGSNTEAFF.

The chain couples TRBV6-5 to TRBJ1-2; 9 bases agree with TRBD1. V lost 5 bases, J lost 7 bases, and 11 bases stayed unmatched. This CDR3 is 15 amino acids long. Per germline, CDR1 MNHEY and CDR2 SVGAGI. CDR3 sequence: CASSLKTGGKVGYTF. CDR3 coding DNA: TGTGCCAGCAGTCTAAAGACAGGGGGGAAGGTTGGCTACACCTTC.

The chain has TRBV28 and TRBJ1-4, with a tentative D call TRBD1 (5 bases). The V end was cut by 6 bases, the J end by 0 bases, with 17 bases between. The CDR3 is 17 amino acids. Germline assignment: CDR1 MDHEN and CDR2 SYDVKM. Written as DNA, the CDR3 is TGTGCCAGCAGGTACACGCCTGACAGCTCAACTAATGAAAAACTGTTTTTT. Amino acids: CASRYTPDSSTNEKLFF.

This rearrangement joins TRBV9 to TRBJ2-2; perhaps TRBD1 as D (7 bases). CDR1 and CDR2 from the germline V gene are SGDLS and YYNGEE. The CDR3 has 16 amino acids. Between the trimmed V and J ends, which lost 2 bases and 4 bases, there was a span of 15 bases. For the CDR3, the DNA is TGTGCCAGCAGCGTTACCCCAGGGGGGTCCACCGGGGAGCTGTTTTTT. This sequence encodes CASSVTPGGSTGELFF.

This clone was detected once. The V call is TRBV15, the J call TRBJ1-4; 10 bases align to TRBD1. There are 14 residues in the CDR3. Germline values: CDR1 LNHNV, CDR2 YYDKDF (reference sequence). J lost 6 bases, V lost 5 bases, and 3 bases had no gene match. Here the CDR3 reads CATSPGQGYEKLFF. In DNA form, the CDR3 reads TGTGCCACCAGCCCGGGACAGGGGTATGAAAAACTGTTTTTT.

The V call is TRBV6-4, the J call TRBJ2-1; unclear D gene. Germline V lookup: CDR1 MRHNA, CDR2 SNTAGT. Trimming pared 4 bases from V and 0 bases from J, leaving 10 bases between. This CDR3 contains 15 residues. The CDR3 bases are TGTGCCAGCAGTGTTCTGGCAAGCTCCTACAATGAGCAGTTCTTC. This gives the protein CASSVLASSYNEQFF.

J is TRBJ2-7 and V is TRBV28, with 12 bases matching TRBD2. Unmatched junction bases numbered 8, after V lost 7 bases and J lost 4 bases. This CDR3 contains 15 residues. Looked up from germline, CDR1 is MDHEN and CDR2 is SYDVKM. The CDR3: CASNGPTSGRYEQYF. The CDR3 bases are TGTGCCAGCAACGGACCAACTAGCGGGAGGTACGAGCAGTACTTC. Using reference TRBV28 and TRBJ2-7 for the parts outside the CDR3, the full variable domain is DVKVTQSSRYLVKRTGEKVFLECVQDMDHENMFWYRQDPGLGLRLIYFSYDVKMKEKGDIPEGYSVSREKKERFSLILESASTNQTSMYLCASNGPTSGRYEQYFGPGTRLTVT.

The chain joins TRBV5-5 to TRBJ1-1; no definite D call. Trimming cost V 4 bases and J 3 bases, with 10 bases left between them. The germline CDR1 and CDR2 sequences are SGHKS and YYEKEE (reference sequence). This CDR3 is 13 amino acids long. CDR3 region: CASSTILYTEAFF. The CDR3 DNA sequence: TGTGCCAGCAGCACTATTCTTTACACTGAAGCTTTCTTT.

The chain joins TRBV3-1 (or the pseudogene TRBV3-2) to TRBJ1-2, with D uncertain. The CDR3 is made up of 11 amino acids. Trimming stripped 4 bases from V and 4 bases from J, with 4 bases between. Germline V CDR1 and CDR2: LGHDT, YNNKEL (reference sequence). In nucleotides, the CDR3 is TGTGCCAGCAGCCCGGGCTATGGCTACACCTTC. This sequence encodes CASSPGYGYTF.

The chain recombines TRBV6-5 with TRBJ1-1, with 7 bases aligning to TRBD1. Germline CDR1 and CDR2: MNHEY and SVGAGI. The V gene end was trimmed by 5 bases and the J gene end by 5 bases; junction bases not matched to a gene: 11. This CDR3 region has 15 residues. The CDR3 region has the DNA TGTGCCAGCAGTACTCTAACAGGGGTACGTACTGAAGCTTTCTTT. Translated: CASSTLTGVRTEAFF.